This TCR beta chain was captured by sequencing in a study of T cell changes during pregnancy in multiple sclerosis (dated by TCRdb to about 2019). For the study in its entirety: The study examined how the T cell repertoire changed over the course of pregnancy in women with multiple sclerosis.

As regards this clone: Its antigen is unknown. Per-nucleotide qualities are absent, and no much larger clonotype sits a single base away.

Library creation used the immunoSEQ multiplex PCR assay. TCRdb took over this immuneACCESS table, retaining in-frame rearrangements with V and J assigned. Such tables are incomplete; in checked studies, under half of the missing clones stem from an unresolved V gene, and the remainder is unexplained. The sample table contains just over 50,000 clones; only one count was recorded for 92% of them. Roughly 0.59% of the sample belongs to the ten largest clones. The CDR3 numbers 15 residues from cysteine through phenylalanine. Solely the CDR3 DNA is kept, with 45 bases framed from the first base. The sequencing used CD4+ T cells from peripheral blood mononuclear cells, collected after pregnancy. The sequence links TRBV21-1 to TRBJ2-3; the D call in the table, TRBD1, was not verified against the DNA. TRBV21-1 has pseudogene status. The sequence was obtained from a female donor with multiple sclerosis, enrolled in a pregnancy study. The CDR3 in this case is CASSKEIGATDTQYF. The DNA reads TGTGCCAGCAGCAAAGAGATAGGGGCCACAGATACGCAGTATTTT.